This TCR beta chain originates from a study of OX40 agonist ivuxolimab in advanced cancers. Study summary: Patients received ivuxolimab, an intravenous treatment, every 2 weeks at 0.01 to 10 mg/kg. Findings and caveats of the study: The study found that CD8+ T cells averaged more expanded clones than CD4+.

V was cut by 4 bases and J by 0 bases, with 12 bases left in between. This CDR3 comprises 15 residues. The V gene's germline CDR1 is MDHEN and CDR2 SYDVKM. Patients were excluded for autoimmune disease history or systemic immunosuppression. About this clone: What it binds is unknown.

Sequencing used immunoSEQ multiplex PCR; TCRdb keeps in-frame clones, though not all of them. The sample includes approximately 74,000 clones, nearly 90% seen only once; the top ten take 10%. The sequence derives from an adult with an advanced solid tumor such as melanoma, head and neck, liver or kidney cancer. V gene TRBV28 combines with J gene TRBJ1-1; D remains ambiguous. Sequencing used CD4+ or CD8+ T cells sorted from blood, obtained in a trial of the OX40 agonist ivuxolimab. CDR3 amino acids: CASSSPQIMNTEAFF. As DNA, the CDR3 is TGTGCCAGCAGTTCCCCACAGATTATGAACACTGAAGCTTTCTTT.